The sequence of this TCR beta chain was determined in a study of cytomegalovirus exposure and HLA in healthy donors. Whole-study findings and limits: The authors enumerated roughly 180 TCR beta chains as linked to cytomegalovirus. High specificity and sensitivity for cytomegalovirus status were reported for the classifier.

Remarks on this clone: Antigen unknown.

Libraries were prepared by immunoSEQ multiplex PCR; TCRdb keeps only in-frame clonotypes and omits some of them. The table includes over 85,000 clones, approximately 84% detected once. V dropped 6 bases and J dropped 0 bases, with 11 bases sitting between them. Germline V CDR1 and CDR2: MNHNS, SASEGT. This CDR3 contains 14 residues. The donors were part of the validation cohort of 95 to 150 subjects. That cohort was separate from the first cohort, which comprised fewer than 800 subjects. The receptor comes from a woman younger than 35 in good health and CMV-seropositive. The sequencing sample was made of PBMCs. This chain connects TRBV6-1 to TRBJ1-2; D not certain. In DNA form, the CDR3 reads TGTGCCAGCAGCCCGGGAGGAGCTAACTATGGCTACACCTTC. Amino acid sequence: CASSPGGANYGYTF.